What follows describes a single TCR beta chain. Antigen specificity is unknown. The data were obtained in a study of siplizumab effects on memory and regulatory T cells. V trimming: 6 bases; J trimming: 4 bases; junction bases outside the gene matches: 5. The V gene's germline CDR1 is MNHNS and CDR2 SASEGT. This CDR3 has 13 residues. General study results and limits: Tracing alloreactive clones into unstimulated subsets worked for only a minor fraction of them. Controls showed an average of around 26% Treg-derived mappable alloreactive CD4+ clones, while siplizumab showed roughly 74%. Proliferating CD4+ or CD8+ clones, roughly 75-96% of them, lacked an assignable naive or memory phenotype. A major contribution to the alloresponse seemed to be made by naive T cells, which seemed more diverse than memory cells.

Sequenced by immunoSEQ multiplex PCR; TCRdb stores in-frame clones only, minus some. The profile shows over 85,000 clones, around nine tenths of them singletons. J is TRBJ1-1 and V is TRBV6-1, with 7 positions matching TRBD1. Sequences were obtained from CD4+ T cells sorted from blood. The sequence was obtained from a human donor in good health. The DNA of the CDR3 is TGTGCCAGCAGGATAGACAGGGTCACTGAAGCTTTCTTT. Its translation is CASRIDRVTEAFF.